One and the same sample provided the 10 T cell receptor beta chains below, sequenced in a study of CD8+ T cells in alopecia areata. Extracted RNA was reverse transcribed, and the resulting cDNA served as sequencing template. Assay used: immunoSEQ multiplex PCR; TCRdb lists only in-frame clones, some missing. This sample has roughly 200,000 clones, with 50% to 60% found just once. Indicated treatment: oral pan-JAK inhibitor, 5-10 mg twice daily. The material was CD4+ T cells sorted from blood, obtained at week 4, from a patient treated with tofacitinib. The receptors were sampled from a human donor with alopecia areata.

V usage is TRBV11-3 and J usage is TRBJ2-1; perhaps D is TRBD1 or TRBD2 (5 bases each). Germline V gene sequence: CDR1 SGHNT, CDR2 YENEEA. The CDR3 runs to 11 residues. The V and J ends lost 3 bases and 11 bases respectively, with 8 bases between them. CDR3 loop: CASSFGTQQFF. The DNA of the CDR3 is TGTGCCAGCAGCTTCGGGACCCAGCAGTTCTTC.

A single count supports this clone. The chain recombines TRBV29-1 with TRBJ1-1; a possible D gene is TRBD1 (6 bases). V lost 7 bases to trimming and J lost 4 bases, with 22 bases between them. This CDR3 spans 15 amino acids. The germline V gene encodes CDR1 SQVTM and CDR2 ANQGSEA. CDR3 coding DNA: TGCAGCGCGGGTCAGGTAGGGGGGCGGTTCACTGAAGCTTTCTTT. Translation gives CSAGQVGGRFTEAFF.

Comment on this clone: The sample has other DNA sequences that encode this CDR3 too. The rearrangement joins TRBV29-1 to TRBJ2-3, with TRBD2 identical over 9 bases. Germline loops: CDR1 SQVTM, CDR2 ANQGSEA. The V and J ends lost 4 bases and 1 base, in that order; junction bases with no gene match: 3. The CDR3 contains 14 residues. The CDR3 coding sequence is TGCAGCGTTGGCGGGGGGGCCGGCACAGATACGCAGTATTTT. It yields the protein CSVGGGAGTDTQYF.

In its sample, this clone was seen a few times. The rearrangement uses TRBV10-3 and TRBJ2-1; D ambiguous. V was trimmed by 7 bases and J by 8 bases, leaving 9 bases between them. This CDR3 contains 11 residues. Germline CDR1 ENHRY, CDR2 SYGVKD. The CDR3 sequence is CAIKSIDEQFF. In nucleotides, the CDR3 is TGTGCCATCAAAAGTATCGATGAGCAGTTCTTC.

The genes are TRBV5-4 and TRBJ2-2; D ambiguous. The ends were cut back, 2 bases at V and 6 bases at J, with 2 bases in the middle. This CDR3 has 11 amino acids. From germline, CDR1 is SGHNT and CDR2 YYREEE (reference sequence). This chain's CDR3 is CASSFAGELFF. CDR3 bases: TGTGCCAGCAGCTTTGCCGGGGAGCTGTTTTTT.

This sequence joins TRBV2 and TRBJ2-7; possible D gene TRBD2, 5 bases. The length of the CDR3 is 14 residues. V was pared by 1 base and J by 4 bases, with 11 bases between. CDR1 SNHLY and CDR2 FYNNEI come from the germline V gene. DNA of the CDR3: TGTGCCAGCAGTGAAGTCGGGGAACCGTACGAGCAGTACTTC. Its protein product is CASSEVGEPYEQYF.

The chain employs TRBV29-1 and TRBJ2-7; a possible D gene is TRBD1 (6 bases). The CDR3 covers 14 residues. V was cut by 6 bases and J by 4 bases, with 19 bases left in between. The germline CDR1 and CDR2 sequences are SQVTM and ANQGSEA. CDR3 bases: TGCAGCGTAGGCTACGGGACAAACGGATACGAGCAGTACTTC. This codes for CSVGYGTNGYEQYF.

CDR3 DNA: TGCAGCGTTGAAAGACAGGGGGTTATCGAGCAGTACTTC. The encoded protein is CSVERQGVIEQYF. The rearrangement uses TRBV29-1 and TRBJ2-7; 9 nucleotides agree with TRBD1. The V gene's germline CDR1 is SQVTM and CDR2 ANQGSEA. This CDR3 spans 13 amino acids. The V and J ends lost 2 bases and 6 bases, in that order; junction bases with no gene match: 5.

The rearrangement joins TRBV7-2 to TRBJ2-7; D remains unclear. This CDR3 has 12 residues. Germline V lookup: CDR1 SGHTA, CDR2 FQGNSA. Trimming cost V 6 bases and J 5 bases, with 11 bases left between them. The CDR3 here is CASRPDAHEQYF. The CDR3 DNA reads as TGTGCCAGCAGGCCAGATGCCCACGAGCAGTACTTC.

The V gene is TRBV30, the J gene TRBJ1-1; tentatively, D is TRBD1 (5 bases). CDR1 GTSNPN and CDR2 SVGIG come from the germline V gene (reference sequence). This CDR3 is 13 amino acids long. Between the trimmed V and J ends, which lost 2 bases and 6 bases, there was a span of 13 bases. CDR3 DNA sequence: TGTGCCTGGAGTTCTGGGCAGGGTCCTGAAGCTTTCTTT. Protein sequence: CAWSSGQGPEAFF.